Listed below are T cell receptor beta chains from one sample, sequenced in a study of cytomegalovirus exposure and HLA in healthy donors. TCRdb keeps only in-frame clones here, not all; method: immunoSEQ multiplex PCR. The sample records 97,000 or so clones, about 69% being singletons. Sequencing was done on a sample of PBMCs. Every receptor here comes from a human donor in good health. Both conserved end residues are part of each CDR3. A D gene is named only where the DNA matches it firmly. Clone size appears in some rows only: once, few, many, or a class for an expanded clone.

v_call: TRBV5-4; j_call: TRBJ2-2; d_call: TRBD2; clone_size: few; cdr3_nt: TGTGCCAGCAGCTTGGTGGCTAGCGGGGCCACCGGGGAGCTGTTTTTT; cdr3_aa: CASSLVASGATGELFF
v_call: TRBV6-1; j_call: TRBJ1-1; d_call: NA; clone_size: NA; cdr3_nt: TGTGCCAGCAGTGTAGGGGGTAGGGACACTGAAGCTTTCTTT; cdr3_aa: CASSVGGRDTEAFF
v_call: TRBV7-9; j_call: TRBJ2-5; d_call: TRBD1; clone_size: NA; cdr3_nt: TGTGCCAGCAGCCGCACAGGGGGTGAAGAGACCCAGTACTTC; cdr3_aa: CASSRTGGEETQYF
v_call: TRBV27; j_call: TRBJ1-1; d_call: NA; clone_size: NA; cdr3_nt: TGTGCCAGCAGTTTAACCGGGACTCTATACACTGAAGCTTTCTTT; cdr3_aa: CASSLTGTLYTEAFF
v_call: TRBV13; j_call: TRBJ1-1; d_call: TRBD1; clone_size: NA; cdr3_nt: TGTGCCAGCAGCTACCTAGGACAGGGTACGAACACTGAAGCTTTCTTT; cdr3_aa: CASSYLGQGTNTEAFF
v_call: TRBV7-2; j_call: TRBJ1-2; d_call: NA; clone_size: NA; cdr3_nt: TGTGCCAGCAGCTTAGCCGCAGGGAATAACTATGGCTACACCTTC; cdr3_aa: CASSLAAGNNYGYTF
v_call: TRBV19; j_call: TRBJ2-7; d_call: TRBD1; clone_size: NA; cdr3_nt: TGTGCCAGTGGACAGGGAATCAGCGAGCAGTACTTC; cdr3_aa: CASGQGISEQYF
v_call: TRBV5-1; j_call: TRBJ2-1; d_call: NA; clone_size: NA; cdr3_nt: TGCGCCAGCAGCTTCGGTCCCCCAAGAGCGACCGGTGAGCAGTTCTTC; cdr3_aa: CASSFGPPRATGEQFF
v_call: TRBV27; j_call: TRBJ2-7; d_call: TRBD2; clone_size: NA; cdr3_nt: TGTGCCAGCAGTTTACCAACTAGCGGGAGGGCTTCCTACGAGCAGTACTTC; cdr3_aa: CASSLPTSGRASYEQYF
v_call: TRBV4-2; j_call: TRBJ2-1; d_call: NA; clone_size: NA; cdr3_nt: TGTGCCAGCAGCCGGTTAGCAAGTGAGCAGTTCTTC; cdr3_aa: CASSRLASEQFF
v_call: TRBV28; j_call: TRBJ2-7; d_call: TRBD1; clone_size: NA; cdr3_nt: TGTGCCAGCCGAACAGGGGAACCCTACGAGCAGTACTTC; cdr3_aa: CASRTGEPYEQYF
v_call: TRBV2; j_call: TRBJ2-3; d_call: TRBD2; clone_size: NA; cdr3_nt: TGTGCCAGCAGTGTGGACGGGAGGAGCACAGATACGCAGTATTTT; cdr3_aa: CASSVDGRSTDTQYF
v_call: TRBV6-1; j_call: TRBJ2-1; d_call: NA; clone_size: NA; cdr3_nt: TGTGCCAGCATGGGCTACTACAATGAGCAGTTCTTC; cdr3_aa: CASMGYYNEQFF
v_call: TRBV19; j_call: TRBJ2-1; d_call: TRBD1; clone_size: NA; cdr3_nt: TGTGCCAGTAGTGCCCTGGCGGGGACAGGGATGAATGAGCAGTTCTTC; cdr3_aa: CASSALAGTGMNEQFF
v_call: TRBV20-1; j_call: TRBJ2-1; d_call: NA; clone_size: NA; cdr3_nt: TGCAGTGCTAGTCTAGGCAATGAGCAGTTCTTC; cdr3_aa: CSASLGNEQFF
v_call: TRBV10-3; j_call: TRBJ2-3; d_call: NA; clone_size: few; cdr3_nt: TGTGCCATCAGTGAGTTTGACGGGGATACGCAGTATTTT; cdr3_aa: CAISEFDGDTQYF
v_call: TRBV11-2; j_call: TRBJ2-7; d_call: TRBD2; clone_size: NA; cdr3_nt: TGTGCCAGCAGCCCCCTCAGACTAGCGGGAGGCCGTCTAACCTACGAGCAGTACTTC; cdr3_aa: CASSPLRLAGGRLTYEQYF
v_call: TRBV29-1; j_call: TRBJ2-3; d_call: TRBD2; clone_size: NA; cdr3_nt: TGCAGCGTGGGACTAGCGGGAGGGAGAGCAACAGGGTATTTT; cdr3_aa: CSVGLAGGRATGYF
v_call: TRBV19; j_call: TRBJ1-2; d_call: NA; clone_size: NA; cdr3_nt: TGTGCCAGTAGTATGAGGGGGTCAGCCGGGTCCTATGGCTACACCTTC; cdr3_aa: CASSMRGSAGSYGYTF
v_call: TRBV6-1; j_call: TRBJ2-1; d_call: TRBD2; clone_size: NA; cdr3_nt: TGTGCCAGCAGTGAAAGTGGGGGGGGCTCCTACAATGAGCAGTTCTTC; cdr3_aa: CASSESGGGSYNEQFF
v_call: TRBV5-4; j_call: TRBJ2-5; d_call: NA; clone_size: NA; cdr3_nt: TGTGCCAGCAGCTTGGGGCAGGTCGGCGAGACCCAGTACTTC; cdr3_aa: CASSLGQVGETQYF
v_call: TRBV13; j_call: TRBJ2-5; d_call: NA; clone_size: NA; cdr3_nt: TGTGCCAGCAGCTTAAGTAACAACCAAGAGACCCAGTACTTC; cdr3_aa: CASSLSNNQETQYF
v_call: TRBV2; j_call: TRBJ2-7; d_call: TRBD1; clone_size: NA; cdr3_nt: TGTGCCAGCAGGGCGGACAGGGGACGCGAGCAGTACTTC; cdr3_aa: CASRADRGREQYF
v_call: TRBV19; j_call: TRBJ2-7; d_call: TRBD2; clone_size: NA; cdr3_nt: TGTGCCAGTAGTTTCGGGACTAGCGGGAGGCGGTTGCACGAGCAGTACTTC; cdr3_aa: CASSFGTSGRRLHEQYF
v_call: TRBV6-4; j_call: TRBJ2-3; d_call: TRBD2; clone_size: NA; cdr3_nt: TGTGCCAGCAGTCGTACTAGCGGCACAGATACGCAGTATTTT; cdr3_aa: CASSRTSGTDTQYF
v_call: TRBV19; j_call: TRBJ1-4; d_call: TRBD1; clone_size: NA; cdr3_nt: TGTGCCAGTAGCCTTATCACGCGACAGGGCCGGGAACTGTTTTTT; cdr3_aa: CASSLITRQGRELFF
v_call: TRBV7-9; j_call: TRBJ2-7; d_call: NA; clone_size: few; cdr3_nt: TGTGCCAGCAGCTTACCAGGGTGGGAGCAGTACTTC; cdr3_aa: CASSLPGWEQYF
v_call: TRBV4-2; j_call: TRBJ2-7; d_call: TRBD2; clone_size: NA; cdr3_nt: TGTGCCAGCAGCCAACTAGCGGGAGTCTACGAGCAGTACTTC; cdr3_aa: CASSQLAGVYEQYF
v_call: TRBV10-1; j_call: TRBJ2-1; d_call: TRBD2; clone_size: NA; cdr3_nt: TGCGCCAGCAGTGAGTTACCCGTCGGGACTAGTCTTTCGGGTGAGCAGTTCTTC; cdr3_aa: CASSELPVGTSLSGEQFF
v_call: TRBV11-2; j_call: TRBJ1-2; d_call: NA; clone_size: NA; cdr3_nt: TGTGCCAGCAGCTCAACACACACCTATGGCTACACCTTC; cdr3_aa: CASSSTHTYGYTF
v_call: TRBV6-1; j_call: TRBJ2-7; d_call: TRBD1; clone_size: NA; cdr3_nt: TGTGCCAGCAGTGAGGGGACAGGCGACCGCTGGGAGCAGTACTTC; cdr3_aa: CASSEGTGDRWEQYF